This T cell receptor beta chain was identified during a study of CD4 T cells in relation to SARS-CoV-2 and coronaviruses. As for the study in general: ViraFEST: approximately 10-day antigen culture of PBMCs, then TCR beta CDR3 sequencing.

The CDR3 extends over 13 amino acids. Germline-derived CDR1 and CDR2 are SNHLY and FYNNEI. V lost 8 bases, J lost 3 bases, and 11 bases lay in between. Generated by immunoSEQ multiplex PCR, the TCRdb table keeps only in-frame clones and is missing some. Of fewer than 25,000 clones in the sample, about 70% were seen once. Notes on this clone: Its antigen is currently unknown.

Unexposed donor CD4+ T cells date from about 2011-2018, before the COVID-19 pandemic. The cells were cultured for 10 days before CD4+ T cells were isolated. Unexposed-donor CD4+ T cells were probed with SARS-CoV-2 S/N and four cold-coronavirus spikes, cells permitting. Cultures received half-medium IL-2 refreshes on days 3 and 7. Material: CD4+ T cells from PBMCs, cultured in vitro. The source of this sequence is a human donor in good health. The chain carries TRBV2 and TRBJ1-5, with D tentatively TRBD1 (6 bases). The CDR3 reads CASRGTYNQPQHF. DNA of the CDR3: TGTGCCAGCCGAGGGACATACAATCAGCCCCAGCATTTT.